This TCR beta chain was sequenced during a study of T cell changes during pregnancy in multiple sclerosis. Germline V gives CDR1 LNHDA, CDR2 SQIVND (reference sequence). This CDR3 contains 16 residues. V was clipped by 4 bases and J by 7 bases; unmatched bases: 11. The repertoire was sequenced with immunoSEQ multiplex PCR; TCRdb's copy has only in-frame clones and lacks some. The table shows 57,000 or so clones, with about 90% occurring only once. The TCR was taken from a female donor in good health, enrolled as a control in a pregnancy study. The gene calls are TRBV19 and TRBJ1-4, with 8 bases lining up with TRBD1. The sample in question was peripheral blood, obtained in the third trimester of pregnancy. The CDR3 sequence is CASSSDRGKISEKLFF. The CDR3 region has the DNA TGTGCCAGTAGTAGCGACAGGGGCAAAATTTCTGAAAAACTGTTTTTT.